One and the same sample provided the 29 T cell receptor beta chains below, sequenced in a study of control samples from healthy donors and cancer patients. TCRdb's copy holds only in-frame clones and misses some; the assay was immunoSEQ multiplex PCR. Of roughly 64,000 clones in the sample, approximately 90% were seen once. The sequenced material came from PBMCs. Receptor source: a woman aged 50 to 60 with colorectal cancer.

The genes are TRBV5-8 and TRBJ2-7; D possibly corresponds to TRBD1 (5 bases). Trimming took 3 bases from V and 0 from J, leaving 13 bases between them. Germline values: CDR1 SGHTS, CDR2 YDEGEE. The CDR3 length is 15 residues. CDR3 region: CASSSTGSSSYEQYF. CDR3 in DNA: TGTGCCAGCAGCTCAACAGGTTCTAGCTCCTACGAGCAGTACTTC.

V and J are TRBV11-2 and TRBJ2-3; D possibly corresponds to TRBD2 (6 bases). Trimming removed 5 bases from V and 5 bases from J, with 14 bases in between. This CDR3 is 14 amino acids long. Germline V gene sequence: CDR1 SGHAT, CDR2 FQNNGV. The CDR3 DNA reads TGTGCCAGCAGCCTGGGGCGGGGAGGAGATACGCAGTATTTT. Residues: CASSLGRGGDTQYF.

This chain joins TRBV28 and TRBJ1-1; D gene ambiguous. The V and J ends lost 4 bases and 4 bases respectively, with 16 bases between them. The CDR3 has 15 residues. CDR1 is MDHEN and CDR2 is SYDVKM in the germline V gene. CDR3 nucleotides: TGTGCCAGCAGTTCCCCGGCCTTCGGGATCACTGAAGCTTTCTTT. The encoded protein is CASSSPAFGITEAFF.

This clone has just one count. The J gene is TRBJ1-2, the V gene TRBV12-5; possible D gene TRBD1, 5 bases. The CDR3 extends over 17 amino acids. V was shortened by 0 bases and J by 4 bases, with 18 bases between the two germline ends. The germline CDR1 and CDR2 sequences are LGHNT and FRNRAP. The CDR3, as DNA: TGTGCTAGTGGTTTGGTAGCCCGGATCAGGGTCGGCTATGGCTACACCTTC. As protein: CASGLVARIRVGYGYTF.

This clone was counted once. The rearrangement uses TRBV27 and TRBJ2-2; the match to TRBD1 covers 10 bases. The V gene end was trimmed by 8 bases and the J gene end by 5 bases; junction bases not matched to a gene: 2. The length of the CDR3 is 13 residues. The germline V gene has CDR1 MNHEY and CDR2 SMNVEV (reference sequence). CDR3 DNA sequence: TGTGCCAGCGCGGACAGGGGGACCGGGGAGCTGTTTTTT. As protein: CASADRGTGELFF.

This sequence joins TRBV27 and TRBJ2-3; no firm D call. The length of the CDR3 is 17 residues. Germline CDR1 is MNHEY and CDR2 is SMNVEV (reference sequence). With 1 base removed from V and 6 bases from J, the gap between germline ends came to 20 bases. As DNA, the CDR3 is TGTGCCAGCAGTTTATTCCTCGACCACCTTAGCTCCGATACGCAGTATTTT. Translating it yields CASSLFLDHLSSDTQYF.

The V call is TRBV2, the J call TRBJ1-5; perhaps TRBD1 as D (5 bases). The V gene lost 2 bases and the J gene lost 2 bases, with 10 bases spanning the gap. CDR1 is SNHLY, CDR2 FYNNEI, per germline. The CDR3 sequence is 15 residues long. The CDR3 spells CASSEQGSGNQPQHF. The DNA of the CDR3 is TGTGCCAGCAGTGAACAGGGTTCGGGCAATCAGCCCCAGCATTTT.

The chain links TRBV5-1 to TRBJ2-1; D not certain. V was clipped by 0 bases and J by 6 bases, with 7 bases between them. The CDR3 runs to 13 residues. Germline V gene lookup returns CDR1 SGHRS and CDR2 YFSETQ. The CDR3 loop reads CASSLGAFNEQFF. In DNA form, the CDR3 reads TGCGCCAGCAGCTTGGGGGCTTTCAATGAGCAGTTCTTC.

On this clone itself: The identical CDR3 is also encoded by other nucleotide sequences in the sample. CDR3 loop: CASSLGDRVSYEQYF. In DNA form, the CDR3 reads TGCGCCAGCAGCTTGGGGGACAGGGTATCCTACGAGCAGTACTTC. The chain combines TRBV5-1 with TRBJ2-7, with 9 bases matching TRBD1. The CDR3 has 15 residues. Trimming removed 0 bases from V and 1 base from J; junction bases left unmatched: 2. The germline V gene has CDR1 SGHRS and CDR2 YFSETQ.

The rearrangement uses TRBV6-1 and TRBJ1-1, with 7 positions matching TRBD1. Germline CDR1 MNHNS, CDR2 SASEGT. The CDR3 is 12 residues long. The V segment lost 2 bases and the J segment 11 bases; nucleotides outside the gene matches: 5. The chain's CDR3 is CASSETRGPAFF. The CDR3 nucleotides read TGTGCCAGCAGTGAAACTAGGGGGCCGGCTTTCTTT.

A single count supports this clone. The CDR3 protein is CASGRLAGNTGELFF. The CDR3 nucleotides read TGTGCCAGCGGCCGACTAGCGGGGAACACCGGGGAGCTGTTTTTT. This chain connects TRBV9 to TRBJ2-2, with 10 bases matching TRBD2. With 7 bases clipped from V and 1 base from J, the junction kept 4 bases outside the gene matches. The CDR3 spans 15 residues. Germline lookup yields CDR1 SGDLS and CDR2 YYNGEE.

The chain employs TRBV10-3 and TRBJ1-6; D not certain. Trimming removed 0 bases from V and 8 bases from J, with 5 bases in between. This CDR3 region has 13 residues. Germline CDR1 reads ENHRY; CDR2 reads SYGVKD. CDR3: CAISESGDSPLHF. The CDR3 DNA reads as TGTGCCATCAGTGAGTCGGGAGATTCACCCCTCCACTTT.

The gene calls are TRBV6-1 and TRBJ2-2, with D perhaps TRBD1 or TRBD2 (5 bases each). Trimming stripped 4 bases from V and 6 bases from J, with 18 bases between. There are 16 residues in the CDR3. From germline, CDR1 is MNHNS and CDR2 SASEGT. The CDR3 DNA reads TGTGCCAGCAGTGGCGAGGGGTCCAGGGTATCCGGGGAGCTGTTTTTT. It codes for CASSGEGSRVSGELFF.

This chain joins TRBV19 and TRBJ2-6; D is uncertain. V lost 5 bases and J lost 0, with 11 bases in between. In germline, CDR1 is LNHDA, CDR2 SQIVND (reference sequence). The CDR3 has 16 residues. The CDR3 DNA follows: TGTGCCAGTAGTGCAGGTAGTCCCTCTGGGGCCAACGTCCTGACTTTC. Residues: CASSAGSPSGANVLTF.

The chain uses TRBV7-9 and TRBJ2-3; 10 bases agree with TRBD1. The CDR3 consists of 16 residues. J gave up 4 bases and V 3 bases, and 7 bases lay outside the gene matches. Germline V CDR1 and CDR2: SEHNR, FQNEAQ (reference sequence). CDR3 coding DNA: TGTGCCAGCAGCTTCCAGCCGGGACAGGGGTCAGATACGCAGTATTTT. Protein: CASSFQPGQGSDTQYF.

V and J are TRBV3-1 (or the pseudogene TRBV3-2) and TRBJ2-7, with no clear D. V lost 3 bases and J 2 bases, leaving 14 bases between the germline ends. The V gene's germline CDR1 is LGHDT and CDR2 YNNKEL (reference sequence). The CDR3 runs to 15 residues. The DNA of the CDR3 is TGTGCCAGCAGCCATTTAGGAGAGGTGACCTACGAGCAGTACTTC. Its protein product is CASSHLGEVTYEQYF.

The CDR3 region has the DNA TGTGCCAGTAGTATTGGACAGGGTGGGTCCTACGAGCAGTACTTC. The encoded protein is CASSIGQGGSYEQYF. J is TRBJ2-7 and V is TRBV19, with 8 bases identical to TRBD1. This CDR3 has 15 residues. Germline CDR1 LNHDA, CDR2 SQIVND (reference sequence). The J segment lost 1 base and the V segment lost 3 bases, leaving 5 bases of the junction unmatched.

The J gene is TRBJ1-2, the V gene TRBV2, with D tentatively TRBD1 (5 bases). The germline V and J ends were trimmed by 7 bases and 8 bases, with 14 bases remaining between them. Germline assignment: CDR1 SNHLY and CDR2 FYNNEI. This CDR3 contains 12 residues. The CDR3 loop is CASTSGFQGYTF. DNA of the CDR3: TGTGCCAGCACCTCAGGGTTTCAAGGCTACACCTTC.

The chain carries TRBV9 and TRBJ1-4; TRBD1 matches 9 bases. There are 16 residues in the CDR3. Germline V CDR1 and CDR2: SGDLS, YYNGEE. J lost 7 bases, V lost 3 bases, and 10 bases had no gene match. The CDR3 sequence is CASSAEPGQGGEKLFF. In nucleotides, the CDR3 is TGTGCCAGCAGCGCAGAACCGGGACAGGGTGGTGAAAAACTGTTTTTT. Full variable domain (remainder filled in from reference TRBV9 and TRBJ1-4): DSGVTQTPKHLITATGQRVTLRCSPRSGDLSVYWYQQSLDQGLQFLIQYYNGEERAKGNILERFSAQQFPDLHSELNLSSLELGDSALYFCASSAEPGQGGEKLFFGSGTQLSVL.

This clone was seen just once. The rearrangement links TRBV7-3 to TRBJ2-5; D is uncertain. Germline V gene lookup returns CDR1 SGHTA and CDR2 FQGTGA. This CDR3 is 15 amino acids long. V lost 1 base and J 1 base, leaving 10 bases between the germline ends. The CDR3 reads CASSLNAGVQETQYF. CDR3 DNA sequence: TGTGCCAGCAGCTTAAACGCCGGAGTCCAAGAGACCCAGTACTTC. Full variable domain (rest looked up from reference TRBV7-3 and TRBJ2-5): GAGVSQTPSNKVTEKGKYVELRCDPISGHTALYWYRQSLGQGPEFLIYFQGTGAADDSGLPNDRFFAVRPEGSVSTLKIQRTERGDSAVYLCASSLNAGVQETQYFGPGTRLLVL.

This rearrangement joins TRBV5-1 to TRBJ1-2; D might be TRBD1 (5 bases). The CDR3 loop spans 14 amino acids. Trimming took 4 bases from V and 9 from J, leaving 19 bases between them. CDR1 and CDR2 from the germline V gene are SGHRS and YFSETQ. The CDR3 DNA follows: TGCGCCAGCAGCGCCTTAAGGGACGGTGGTAGCTACACCTTC. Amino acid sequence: CASSALRDGGSYTF.

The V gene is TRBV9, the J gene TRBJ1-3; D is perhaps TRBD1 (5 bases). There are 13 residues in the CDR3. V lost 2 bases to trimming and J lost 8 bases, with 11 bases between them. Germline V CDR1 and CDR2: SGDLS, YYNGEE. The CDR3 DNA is TGTGCCAGCAGCGTGGCCGGACACGACACCATATATTTT. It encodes CASSVAGHDTIYF.

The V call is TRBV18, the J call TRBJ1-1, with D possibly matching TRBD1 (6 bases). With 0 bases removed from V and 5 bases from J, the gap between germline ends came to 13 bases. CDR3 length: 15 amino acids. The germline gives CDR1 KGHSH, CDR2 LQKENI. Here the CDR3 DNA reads TGTGCCAGCTCACCACCCCCGACAGGTTATACTGAAGCTTTCTTT. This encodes CASSPPPTGYTEAFF.

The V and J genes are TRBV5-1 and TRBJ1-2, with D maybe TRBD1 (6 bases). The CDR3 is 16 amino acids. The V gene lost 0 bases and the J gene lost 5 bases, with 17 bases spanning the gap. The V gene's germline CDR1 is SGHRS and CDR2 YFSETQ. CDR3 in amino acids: CASSLDGQPGPYGYTF. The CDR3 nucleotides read TGCGCCAGCAGCTTGGATGGACAGCCAGGACCTTATGGCTACACCTTC.

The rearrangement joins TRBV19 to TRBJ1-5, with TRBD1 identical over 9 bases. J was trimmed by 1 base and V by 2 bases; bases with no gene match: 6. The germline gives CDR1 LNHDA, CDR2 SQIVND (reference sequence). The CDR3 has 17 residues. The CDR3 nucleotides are TGTGCCAGTAGTATATTAGGAGGACAGGGGAGCAATCAGCCCCAGCATTTT. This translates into CASSILGGQGSNQPQHF.

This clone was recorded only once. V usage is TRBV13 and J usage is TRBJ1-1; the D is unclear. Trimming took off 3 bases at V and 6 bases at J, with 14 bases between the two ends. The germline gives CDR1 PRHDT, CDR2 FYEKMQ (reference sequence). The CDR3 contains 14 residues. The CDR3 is CASSFQVRRAEAFF. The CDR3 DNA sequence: TGTGCCAGCAGCTTCCAGGTACGTAGGGCTGAAGCTTTCTTT.

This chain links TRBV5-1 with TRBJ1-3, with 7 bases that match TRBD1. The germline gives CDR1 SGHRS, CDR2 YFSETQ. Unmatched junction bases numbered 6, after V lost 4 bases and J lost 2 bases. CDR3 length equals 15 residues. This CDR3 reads CASSETTGPGNTIYF. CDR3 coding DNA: TGCGCCAGCAGCGAGACGACAGGGCCTGGAAACACCATATATTTT.

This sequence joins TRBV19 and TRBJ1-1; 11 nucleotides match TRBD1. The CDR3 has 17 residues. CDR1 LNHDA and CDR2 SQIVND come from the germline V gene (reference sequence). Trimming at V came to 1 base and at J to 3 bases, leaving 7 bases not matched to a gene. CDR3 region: CASSIAVRTGGDTEAFF. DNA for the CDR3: TGTGCCAGTAGTATAGCCGTCCGGACAGGGGGCGACACTGAAGCTTTCTTT.

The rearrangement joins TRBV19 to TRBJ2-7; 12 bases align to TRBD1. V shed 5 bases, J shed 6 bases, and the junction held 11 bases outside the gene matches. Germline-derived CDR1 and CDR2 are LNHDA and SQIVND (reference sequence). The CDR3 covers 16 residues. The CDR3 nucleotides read TGTGCCAGTAGTGTCGCAACCGGGACAGGGGGCGGCGAGCAGTACTTC. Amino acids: CASSVATGTGGGEQYF.